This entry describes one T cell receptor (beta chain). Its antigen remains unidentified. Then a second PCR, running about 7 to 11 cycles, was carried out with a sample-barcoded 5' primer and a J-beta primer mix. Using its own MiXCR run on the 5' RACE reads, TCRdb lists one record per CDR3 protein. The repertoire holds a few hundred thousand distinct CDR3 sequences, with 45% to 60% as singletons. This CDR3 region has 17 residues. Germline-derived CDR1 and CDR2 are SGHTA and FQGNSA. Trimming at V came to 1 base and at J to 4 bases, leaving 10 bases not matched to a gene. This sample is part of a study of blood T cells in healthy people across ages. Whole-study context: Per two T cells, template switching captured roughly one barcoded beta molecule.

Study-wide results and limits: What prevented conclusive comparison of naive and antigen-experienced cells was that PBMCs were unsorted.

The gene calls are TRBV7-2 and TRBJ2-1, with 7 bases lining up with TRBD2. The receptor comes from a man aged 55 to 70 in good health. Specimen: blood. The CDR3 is CASSLGTASGGYNEQFF. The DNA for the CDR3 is TGTGCCAGCAGCTTAGGGACCGCTAGCGGAGGGTACAATGAGCAGTTCTTC.